The clone carrying this TCR beta chain was counted at least ten times. TCRdb passed the reads through MiXCR, listing each CDR3 protein once. Of 250,000 or so distinct CDR3 sequences in the sample, more than 25% were seen once. This sample is part of a study of kidney transplant recipient with SARS-CoV-2 infection. The origin of this receptor is a male patient aged 25-45 years who had COVID-19 and was a kidney transplant recipient. The T cells may partly be graft donor cells. Sample: a blood sample, taken at baseline and on day 111 from a kidney transplant recipient.

The CDR3 DNA reads as TGTGCCTTCCGACTAGCGGGCTCCTACGAGCAGTACTTC. Translation gives CAFRLAGSYEQYF. The chain links TRBV2 to TRBJ2-7; 10 bases line up with TRBD2. V dropped 11 bases and J dropped 0; count of bases not matched to a gene: 4. Germline V gene data show CDR1 as SNHLY and CDR2 as FYNNEI. CDR3 size: 13 residues.